This T cell receptor beta chain was observed in a study of CD8+CD57+ T cells in acquired aplastic anemia. Study as a whole: DNA from sorted CD4+ and CD8+ cells averaged around 3 ug. Study results and limitations: Shared by patients and controls, twenty-nine CD8+ CDR3s were abundant in patients. No significant difference in CD8+ Simpson's diversity was found between patients and controls.

Profiling that covered TCR beta VDJ and CDR3 relied on genomic DNA as its template. MiXCR, applied by TCRdb to the reads, yields one record per CDR3 protein. Among about 190,000 distinct CDR3 sequences, just under 50% were seen once, and the ten largest hold approximately 9.7%. Patients sequenced had flow cytometry evidence of CD8+CD57+ cell expansion. Severe acquired aplastic anemia was present in all patients. In regard to this clonotype: Its antigen is still unknown.

Germline V gives CDR1 MGHDK, CDR2 SYGVNS. The CDR3 has 15 amino acids. The V gene lost 4 bases and the J gene lost 15 bases, with 24 bases spanning the gap. Sequenced sample: sorted CD4+, CD8+, or CD8+CD57+ T cells (not recorded which) from PBMCs. The clonotype was recovered from a human donor with aplastic anemia. V and J are TRBV25-1 and TRBJ1-4; a possible D gene is TRBD1 (5 bases). The CDR3: CASSGDRAGSAKLFF. In DNA, the CDR3 is TGTGCCAGCAGTGGCGACCGGGCAGGGTCAGCCAAATTGTTTTTT.